A selection of T cell receptor beta chains follows, all from one sample in a study of tumor-infiltrating lymphocytes in primary liver carcinoma. TCRdb independently ran MiXCR on the multiplex PCR reads; one entry per CDR3 protein. The repertoire holds about 350,000 distinct CDR3 sequences, with around 60% as singletons. Source material: peripheral blood. Receptor source: a man aged 35-49 years with primary liver carcinoma and hepatitis B virus infection. Both conserved end residues are part of each CDR3. The D gene is left open where the match is weak. Size is omitted from some rows. Given values are once, few, many or a class for expanded clones.

v_gene	abundance	j_gene	d_gene	CDR3aa	CDR3nt
TRBV11-2	many	TRBJ2-1	.	CASSLGLDNEQFF	TGTGCCAGCAGCTTAGGCCTAGATAATGAGCAGTTCTTC
TRBV6-2/TRBV6-3	.	TRBJ1-1	.	CASSKGPLVRTEAFF	TGTGCCAGCAGTAAGGGGCCCCTGGTACGCACTGAAGCTTTCTTT
TRBV5-4	many	TRBJ1-6	TRBD1	CASSYIDRVWNSPLHF	TGTGCCAGCAGCTACATTGACAGGGTATGGAATTCACCCCTCCACTTT
TRBV6-5	few	TRBJ2-5	.	CASSTLGQEETQYF	TGTGCCAGCAGTACCCTAGGCCAGGAAGAGACCCAGTACTTC
TRBV6-5	.	TRBJ2-3	TRBD2	CASNSSGSGTDTPYF	TGTGCCAGCAACTCTAGCGGGTCTGGCACAGATACGCCGTATTTT
TRBV14	.	TRBJ1-6	TRBD1	CASSQGGQGVSPLHF	TGTGCCAGCAGCCAAGGTGGGCAGGGGGTTTCACCCCTCCACTTT
TRBV11-2	.	TRBJ2-2	.	CASSWDLRTGELLF	TGCGCCAGCAGTTGGGACTTACGGACCGGGGAGCTGCTTTTT
TRBV11-2	few	TRBJ2-1	.	CASSSAGPGNEQFF	TGTGCCAGCAGTTCAGCGGGCCCTGGGAATGAGCAGTTCTTC
TRBV11-2	.	TRBJ2-4	.	CASRGTSRPKNIQYF	TGTGCTAGCAGGGGTACTAGCAGACCGAAAAACATTCAGTACTTC
TRBV6-5	.	TRBJ2-5	.	CANRTEAETQYF	TGTGCCAACAGGACAGAAGCGGAGACCCAGTACTTC
TRBV11-2	many	TRBJ1-5	.	CASSLVAGNQPQHF	TGTGCCAGCAGCTTAGTCGCCGGTAATCAGCCCCAGCATTTT
TRBV12-3/TRBV12-4	.	TRBJ2-1	.	CASRGQSSYNEQFF	TGTGCCAGCAGAGGACAGAGCTCCTACAATGAGCAGTTCTTC
TRBV12-3/TRBV12-4	many	TRBJ2-1	TRBD1	CASSSGQGSYNEQFF	TGTGCCAGCAGCTCCGGACAGGGGTCCTACAATGAGCAGTTCTTC
TRBV6-5	many	TRBJ1-1	.	CASSYSTGVATEAFF	TGTGCCAGCAGTTACTCGACGGGGGTGGCCACTGAAGCTTTCTTT
TRBV5-6	few	TRBJ2-5	.	CASSFGHLGVTQYF	TGTGCCAGCAGCTTCGGACATCTCGGAGTGACCCAGTACTTT
TRBV11-2	many	TRBJ2-7	.	CASSTLETYEQYF	TGTGCCAGCAGCACGTTGGAAACCTACGAGCAGTACTTC
TRBV12-3/TRBV12-4	many	TRBJ2-1	TRBD2	CASSLDTSAATYNEQFF	TGTGCCAGCAGTTTAGACACTAGCGCTGCAACCTACAATGAGCAGTTCTTC
TRBV18	.	TRBJ2-7	TRBD1	CASSQGKTGGAYEQYF	TGTGCCAGCTCACAGGGAAAGACAGGGGGGGCCTACGAGCAGTACTTC
TRBV24-1	.	TRBJ2-1	TRBD2	CATSDSGGEAYNEQFF	TGTGCCACCAGTGATTCGGGGGGAGAGGCCTACAATGAGCAGTTCTTC
TRBV10-2	few	TRBJ2-5	TRBD1	CASSSGTGRNSQYF	TGCGCCAGCAGCTCCGGGACAGGGCGGAATTCCCAGTACTTC
TRBV6-2/TRBV6-3	many	TRBJ2-7	.	CASTDWVSYEQYF	TGTGCCAGCACCGACTGGGTCTCCTACGAGCAGTACTTC
TRBV11-2	.	TRBJ2-7	.	CASSLHLREQYF	TGTGCCAGCAGCTTACATCTAAGGGAGCAGTACTTC
TRBV6-5	many	TRBJ2-1	TRBD2	CASTPTSGRVNEQFF	TGTGCCAGCACCCCGACTAGCGGGAGGGTCAATGAGCAGTTCTTC